The 17 T cell receptor beta chains listed next were all sequenced from one sample in a study of CD8 T cells in ankylosing spondylitis. TCRdb reanalysed the 5' RACE reads using MiXCR and keeps one entry per CDR3 protein. The repertoire consists of about 140,000 distinct CDR3 sequences, with more than 7% occurring once and the leading ten covering roughly 8%. Source material: synovial fluid, either unsorted or a sorted T cell fraction (not recorded which). The origin of the receptors is a male donor with ankylosing spondylitis.

In its sample, this clonotype was seen a few times. The chain carries TRBV6-6 and TRBJ1-5; weak D call: TRBD1 (6 bases). Trimming removed 7 bases from V and 7 bases from J, with 14 bases in between. Germline CDR1 reads MNHNY; CDR2 reads SVGAGI (reference sequence). The CDR3 is 13 amino acids. The CDR3 protein is CASTTGSEQPQHF. In nucleotides, the CDR3 is TGTGCCAGCACCACAGGGTCGGAACAGCCCCAGCATTTT.

This clonotype was counted many times. This chain joins TRBV20-1 and TRBJ1-5; 7 nucleotides agree with TRBD1. Germline values: CDR1 DFQATT, CDR2 SNEGSKA (reference sequence). The junction had 3 bases not matched to a gene; V was cut back by 2 bases and J by 5 bases. The CDR3 totals 13 residues. The CDR3 is CSARRDRYQPQHF. CDR3 nucleotide sequence: TGCAGTGCTAGACGGGACAGATATCAGCCCCAGCATTTT.

This chain links TRBV6-2 or TRBV6-3 with TRBJ2-6, with unresolved D. V was clipped by 2 bases and J by 2 bases, with 7 bases between them. CDR1 is MNHEY, CDR2 SVGEGT, per germline. The CDR3 is 15 residues long. CDR3 region: CASSYHGTGANVLTF. As DNA, the CDR3 is TGTGCCAGCAGTTACCACGGTACTGGGGCCAACGTCCTGACTTTC.

This clonotype was counted many times. This chain connects TRBV6-1 to TRBJ2-5; TRBD2 aligns across 8 bases. The germline V gene has CDR1 MNHNS and CDR2 SASEGT. The CDR3 extends over 15 amino acids. The V segment lost 6 bases and the J segment 0 bases; nucleotides outside the gene matches: 6. CDR3 protein: CASRQKRGYQETQYF. CDR3 bases: TGTGCCAGCAGGCAGAAGCGGGGGTACCAAGAGACCCAGTACTTC.

V gene TRBV4-3 combines with J gene TRBJ1-3; 8 bases match TRBD1. V lost 1 base, J lost 8 bases, and 7 bases stayed unmatched. CDR3 length: 15 residues. CDR1 and CDR2 from the germline V gene are LGHNA and YSLEER. The CDR3 is CASSQGADRAHTIYF. The CDR3 nucleotides are TGCGCCAGCAGCCAAGGAGCGGACAGGGCTCACACCATATATTTT.

This clonotype was found a few times. The chain links TRBV7-2 to TRBJ1-2, with D maybe TRBD1 (6 bases). Germline V lookup: CDR1 SGHTA, CDR2 FQGNSA. The CDR3 extends over 14 amino acids. V was pared by 5 bases and J by 8 bases, with 18 bases between. In nucleotides, the CDR3 is TGTGCCAGCAGCACCCCTGGACAGTTTTGGGGCTACACCTTC. This encodes CASSTPGQFWGYTF. Filled out from reference TRBV7-2 and TRBJ1-2, the complete variable domain reads GAGVSQSPSNKVTEKGKDVELRCDPISGHTALYWYRQSLGQGLEFLIYFQGNSAPDKSGLPSDRFSAERTGGSVSTLTIQRTQQEDSAVYLCASSTPGQFWGYTFGSGTRLTVV.

This clonotype was counted ten times or more. This rearrangement joins TRBV15 to TRBJ1-1, with unresolved D. Between the trimmed V and J ends, which lost 2 bases and 3 bases, there was a span of 10 bases. This CDR3 is 14 amino acids long. The germline V gene has CDR1 LNHNV and CDR2 YYDKDF (reference sequence). The CDR3 DNA follows: TGTGCCACCAGCAGACTCCGGGGAGACACTGAAGCTTTCTTT. As protein: CATSRLRGDTEAFF.

This clonotype was picked up many times. This chain links TRBV28 with TRBJ2-1, with 10 positions matching TRBD2. With V trimmed by 5 bases and J by 2 bases, 6 bases remained unmatched. The V gene's germline CDR1 is MDHEN and CDR2 SYDVKM. The CDR3 runs 16 residues. The CDR3: CASSVSSGGPYNEQFF. Written as DNA, the CDR3 is TGTGCCAGCAGTGTATCTAGCGGGGGCCCCTACAATGAGCAGTTCTTC.

This clonotype was observed at least ten times. The genes are TRBV5-6 and TRBJ2-1, with D possibly being TRBD1 or TRBD2 (5 bases each). V lost 3 bases to trimming and J lost 9 bases, with 7 bases between them. The CDR3 covers 11 residues. Per germline, CDR1 SGHDT and CDR2 YYEEEE. The CDR3, as DNA: TGTGCCAGCAGCTCGGGACCTGAGCAGTTCTTC. Its protein is CASSSGPEQFF.

This clonotype was found a few times. The CDR3 here is CSARSYGQGQYNEQFF. CDR3 coding DNA: TGCAGTGCTAGATCCTACGGACAGGGGCAGTACAATGAGCAGTTCTTC. The chain has TRBV20-1 and TRBJ2-1; TRBD1 matches at 9 bases. Germline CDR1 DFQATT, CDR2 SNEGSKA (reference sequence). Trimming cost V 2 bases and J 4 bases; bases outside gene matches: 9. CDR3 length: 16 residues.

V and J are TRBV18 and TRBJ1-1, with D possibly TRBD1 on 6 matching bases. Per the germline V gene, CDR1 is KGHSH and CDR2 is LQKENI. V lost 3 bases to trimming and J lost 3 bases, with 14 bases between them. This CDR3 has 15 amino acids. The CDR3 sequence is CASSPRVYRDTEAFF. For the CDR3, the DNA is TGTGCCAGCTCACCTCGCGTATACAGGGACACTGAAGCTTTCTTT.

This clonotype was seen at least ten times. The chain recombines TRBV20-1 with TRBJ2-1; possibly TRBD2 for D (6 bases). Germline assignment: CDR1 DFQATT and CDR2 SNEGSKA (reference sequence). CDR3 length: 13 residues. Between the trimmed V and J ends, which lost 3 bases and 8 bases, there was a span of 14 bases. The CDR3 reads CSARIGGVDEQFF. CDR3 bases: TGCAGTGCTAGGATCGGGGGTGTGGATGAGCAGTTCTTC.

This clonotype was counted at least ten times. This chain joins TRBV4-3 and TRBJ2-4, with 8 positions matching TRBD1. The germline V gene has CDR1 LGHNA and CDR2 YSLEER. J lost 5 bases, V lost 0 bases, and 3 bases had no gene match. The CDR3 sequence is 15 residues long. This CDR3 reads CASSQDPGGQNIQYF. DNA of the CDR3: TGCGCCAGCAGCCAAGATCCAGGGGGCCAAAACATTCAGTACTTC.

This chain connects TRBV28 to TRBJ2-3; 9 nucleotides match TRBD1. V dropped 3 bases and J dropped 6; count of bases not matched to a gene: 10. CDR1 is MDHEN, CDR2 SYDVKM, per germline. CDR3 size: 16 residues. Here the CDR3 reads CASSFGTGSRGDTQYF. CDR3 coding DNA: TGTGCCAGCAGTTTCGGGACAGGGAGCCGTGGGGATACGCAGTATTTT.

At least ten counts were recorded for this clonotype. The V call is TRBV7-2, the J call TRBJ1-2, with D uncertain. The V end was cut by 2 bases, the J end by 3 bases, with 7 bases between. CDR3 length equals 13 residues. Germline V gene sequence: CDR1 SGHTA, CDR2 FQGNSA. The CDR3, as DNA: TGTGCCAGCAGCTTACCGCAGGACTATGGCTACACCTTC. Amino acids: CASSLPQDYGYTF.

This clonotype turned up a few times. CDR3 DNA: TGTGCCAGCAGTTCGGCCGGGACAGGGAAAAACATTCAGTACTTC. Its translation is CASSSAGTGKNIQYF. V usage is TRBV28 and J usage is TRBJ2-4; TRBD1 matches at 9 bases. The V gene's germline CDR1 is MDHEN and CDR2 SYDVKM. J was trimmed by 4 bases and V by 4 bases; bases with no gene match: 5. CDR3 size: 15 residues.

This clonotype was observed a handful of times. V is TRBV11-2 and J is TRBJ2-5; the D call may be TRBD1 or TRBD2 (6 bases each). V gave up 5 bases and J gave up 2 bases, with 12 bases separating them. Germline values: CDR1 SGHAT, CDR2 FQNNGV. CDR3 length equals 14 residues. The CDR3 reads CASSKGGIQETQYF. The CDR3, as DNA: TGTGCCAGCAGCAAGGGGGGAATTCAAGAGACCCAGTACTTC.